This T cell receptor (beta chain) was captured in a study of technical replicates of blood from a handful of donors. Germline CDR1 reads SEHNR; CDR2 reads FQNEAQ (reference sequence). The CDR3 sequence is 13 residues long. The V and J ends lost 4 bases and 7 bases respectively, with 11 bases between them. Only in-frame clones appear in the TCRdb table, and some are missing; sequencing was by immunoSEQ multiplex PCR. The profile shows about 63,000 clones, around 90% of them singletons. This clone appeared once. This receptor was identified in a human donor in good health. Some clones in this sample may be carry-over from other donors' samples. The chain has TRBV7-9 and TRBJ2-1, with D perhaps TRBD2 (5 bases). The source material was PBMCs. DNA of the CDR3: TGTGCCAGCAGCTCGGACTGGAGAAATGAGCAGTTCTTC. Encoded protein: CASSSDWRNEQFF.